This T cell receptor beta chain derives from a study of graft-versus-host responses after intestinal transplantation. General observations from the study: Allografts carried high graft-versus-host to host-versus-graft clonal ratios in patients having graft-donor T cell macrochimerism. Circulating GvH clone levels at their peak were associated with HvG declines (early post-transplant). GvH clones surfaced in recipient marrow, some emerging earlier in ileum or blood.

Germline V CDR1 and CDR2: SEHNR, FQNEAQ (reference sequence). There are 14 residues in the CDR3. Unmatched junction bases numbered 4, after V lost 3 bases and J lost 5 bases. TCRdb keeps only in-frame clones here, not all; method: immunoSEQ multiplex PCR. This table has more than 12,000 clones, approximately 62% appearing once. Graft specimens yielded both intraepithelial and lamina propria lymphocytes. A word on this clone: Its antigen remains unidentified.

V and J are TRBV7-9 and TRBJ1-2; 9 nucleotides agree with TRBD1. The source is a human patient who received an intestinal transplant, so some T cells may come from the graft donor. Sequences were derived from ileum tissue, sampled 524 days after transplant. The CDR3 protein is CASSFLDRGYGYTF. CDR3 DNA: TGTGCCAGCAGCTTTTTGGACAGGGGATATGGCTACACCTTC.